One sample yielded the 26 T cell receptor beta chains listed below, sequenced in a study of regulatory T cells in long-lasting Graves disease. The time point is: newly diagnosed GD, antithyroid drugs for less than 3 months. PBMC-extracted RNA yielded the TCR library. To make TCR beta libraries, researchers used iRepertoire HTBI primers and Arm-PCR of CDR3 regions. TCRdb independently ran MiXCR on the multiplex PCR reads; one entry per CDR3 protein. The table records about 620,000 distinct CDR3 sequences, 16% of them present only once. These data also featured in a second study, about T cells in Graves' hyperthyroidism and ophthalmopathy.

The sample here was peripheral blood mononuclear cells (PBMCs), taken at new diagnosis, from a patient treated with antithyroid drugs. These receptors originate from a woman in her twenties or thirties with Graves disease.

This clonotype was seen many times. In DNA form, the CDR3 reads TGCAGTGCAATCCTAGCAGGAGTCACAGATACGCAGTATTTT. As protein: CSAILAGVTDTQYF. The chain joins TRBV20-1 to TRBJ2-3; D is perhaps TRBD2 (5 bases). The CDR3 is 14 residues long. The ends were cut back, 6 bases at V and 2 bases at J, with 15 bases in the middle. CDR1 and CDR2 (germline): DFQATT, SNEGSKA (reference sequence).

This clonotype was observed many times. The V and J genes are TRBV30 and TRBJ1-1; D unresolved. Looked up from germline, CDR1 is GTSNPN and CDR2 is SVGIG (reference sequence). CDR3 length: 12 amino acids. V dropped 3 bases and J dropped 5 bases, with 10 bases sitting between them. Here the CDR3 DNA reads TGTGCCTGGAGACCGGTGGGAACTGAAGCTTTCTTT. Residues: CAWRPVGTEAFF.

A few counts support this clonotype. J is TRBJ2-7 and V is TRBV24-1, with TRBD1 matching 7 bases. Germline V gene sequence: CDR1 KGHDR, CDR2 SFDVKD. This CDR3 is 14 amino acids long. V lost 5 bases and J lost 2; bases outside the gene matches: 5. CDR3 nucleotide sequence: TGTGCCACCAGTGGATGGGACAGCACCTACGAGCAGTACTTC. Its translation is CATSGWDSTYEQYF.

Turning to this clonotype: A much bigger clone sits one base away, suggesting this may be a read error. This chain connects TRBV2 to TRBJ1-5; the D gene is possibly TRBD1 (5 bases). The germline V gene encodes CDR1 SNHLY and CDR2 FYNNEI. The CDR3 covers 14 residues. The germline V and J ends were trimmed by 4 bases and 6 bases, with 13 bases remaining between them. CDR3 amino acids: CASSVPGPPQPQHF. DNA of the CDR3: TGTGCCAGCAGTGTGCCAGGGCCCCCTCAGCCCCAGCATTTT.

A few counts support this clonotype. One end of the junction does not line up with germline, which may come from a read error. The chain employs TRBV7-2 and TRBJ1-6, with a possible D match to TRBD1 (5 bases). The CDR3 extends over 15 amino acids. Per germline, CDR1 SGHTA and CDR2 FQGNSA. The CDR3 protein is CASRPPTELNSPLYF. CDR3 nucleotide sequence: TGTGCCAGCAGGCCTCCGACAGAACTAAATTCACCCCTCTACTTT.

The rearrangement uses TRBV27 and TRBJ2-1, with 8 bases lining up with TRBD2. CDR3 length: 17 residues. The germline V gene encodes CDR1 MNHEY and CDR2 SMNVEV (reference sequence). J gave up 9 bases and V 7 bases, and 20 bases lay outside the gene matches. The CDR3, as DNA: TGTGCCAGCATATCGGACCCTCTCGCGGGGGGCCTAGGTGAGCAGTTCTTC. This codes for CASISDPLAGGLGEQFF.

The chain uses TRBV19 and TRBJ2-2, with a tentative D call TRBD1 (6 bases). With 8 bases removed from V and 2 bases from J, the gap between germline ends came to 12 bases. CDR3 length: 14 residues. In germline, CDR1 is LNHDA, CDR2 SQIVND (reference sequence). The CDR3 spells CASGQGRNTGELFF. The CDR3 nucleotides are TGTGCCAGTGGCCAGGGGCGTAACACCGGGGAGCTGTTTTTT. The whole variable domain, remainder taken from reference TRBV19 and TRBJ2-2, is DGGITQSPKYLFRKEGQNVTLSCEQNLNHDAMYWYRQDPGQGLRLIYYSQIVNDFQKGDIAEGYSVSREKKESFPLTVTSAQKNPTAFYLCASGQGRNTGELFFGEGSRLTVL.

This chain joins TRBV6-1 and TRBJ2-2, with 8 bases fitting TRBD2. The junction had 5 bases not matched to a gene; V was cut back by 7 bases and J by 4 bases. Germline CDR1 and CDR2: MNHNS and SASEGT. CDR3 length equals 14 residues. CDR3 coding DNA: TGTGCCAGCAAGACTAGCGCGGGCACCGGGGAGCTGTTTTTT. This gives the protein CASKTSAGTGELFF.

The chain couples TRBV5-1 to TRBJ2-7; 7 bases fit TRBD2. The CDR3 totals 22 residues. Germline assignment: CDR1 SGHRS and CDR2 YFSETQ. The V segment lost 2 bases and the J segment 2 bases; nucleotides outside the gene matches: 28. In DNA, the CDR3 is TGCGCCAGCAGCTTTTCCCCCTTGATCCCGGGGGGTAGACTCACCTCGGCCTACGAGCAGTACTTC. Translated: CASSFSPLIPGGRLTSAYEQYF. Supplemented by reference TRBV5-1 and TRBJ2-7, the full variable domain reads KAGVTQTPRYLIKTRGQQVTLSCSPISGHRSVSWYQQTPGQGLQFLFEYFSETQRNKGNFPGRFSGRQFSNSRSEMNVSTLELGDSALYLCASSFSPLIPGGRLTSAYEQYFGPGTRLTVT.

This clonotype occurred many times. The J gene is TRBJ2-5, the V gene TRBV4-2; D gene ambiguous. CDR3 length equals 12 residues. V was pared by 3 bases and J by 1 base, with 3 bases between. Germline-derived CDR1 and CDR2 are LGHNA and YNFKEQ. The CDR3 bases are TGTGCCAGCAGCCATTCCCAAGAGACCCAGTACTTC. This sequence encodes CASSHSQETQYF.

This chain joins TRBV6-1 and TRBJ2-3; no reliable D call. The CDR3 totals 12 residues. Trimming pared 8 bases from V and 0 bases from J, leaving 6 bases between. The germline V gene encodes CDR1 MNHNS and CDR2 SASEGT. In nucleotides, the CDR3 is TGTGCCAGCGGCGAGAGCACAGATACGCAGTATTTT. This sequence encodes CASGESTDTQYF.

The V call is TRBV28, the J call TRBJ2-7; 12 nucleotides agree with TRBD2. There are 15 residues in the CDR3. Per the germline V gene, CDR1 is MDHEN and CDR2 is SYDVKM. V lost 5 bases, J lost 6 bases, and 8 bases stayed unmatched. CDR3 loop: CASSPQTSGSREQYF. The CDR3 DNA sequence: TGTGCCAGCAGTCCCCAGACTAGCGGGAGTCGCGAGCAGTACTTC.

The CDR3 nucleotides read TGTGCCAGCAGATTTATCCGGAAAACGGCAGATACGCAGTATTTT. Its protein product is CASRFIRKTADTQYF. This chain connects TRBV6-2 or TRBV6-3 to TRBJ2-3, with D uncertain. The CDR3 has 15 amino acids. In germline, CDR1 is MNHEY, CDR2 SVGEGT. V lost 6 bases, J lost 4 bases, and 17 bases lay in between.

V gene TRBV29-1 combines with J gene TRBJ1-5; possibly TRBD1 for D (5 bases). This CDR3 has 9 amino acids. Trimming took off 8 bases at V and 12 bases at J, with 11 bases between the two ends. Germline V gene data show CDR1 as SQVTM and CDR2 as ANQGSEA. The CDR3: CSPREIQHF. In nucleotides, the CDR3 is TGCAGCCCCAGGGAAATCCAGCATTTT.

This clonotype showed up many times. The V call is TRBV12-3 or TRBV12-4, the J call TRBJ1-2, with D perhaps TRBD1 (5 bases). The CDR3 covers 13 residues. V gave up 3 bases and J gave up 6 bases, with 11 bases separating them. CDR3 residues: CASSFRAGHGYTF. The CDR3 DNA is TGTGCCAGCAGTTTTCGGGCAGGGCATGGCTACACCTTC.

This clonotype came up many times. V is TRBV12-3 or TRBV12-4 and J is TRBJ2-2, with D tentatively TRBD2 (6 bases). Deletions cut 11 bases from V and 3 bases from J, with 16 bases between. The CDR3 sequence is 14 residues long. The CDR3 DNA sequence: TGTGCCGGGGGGACCGACCGAGACACCGGGGAGCTGTTTTTT. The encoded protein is CAGGTDRDTGELFF.

In DNA form, the CDR3 reads TGTGCCAGCAGCCAGGAGTCCGTCACGCAGTATTTT. Translating gives CASSQESVTQYF. The rearrangement uses TRBV3-1 and TRBJ2-3; no definite D call. Trimming cost V 3 bases and J 9 bases, with 10 bases left between them. CDR1 LGHDT and CDR2 YNNKEL come from the germline V gene (reference sequence). This CDR3 region has 12 residues.

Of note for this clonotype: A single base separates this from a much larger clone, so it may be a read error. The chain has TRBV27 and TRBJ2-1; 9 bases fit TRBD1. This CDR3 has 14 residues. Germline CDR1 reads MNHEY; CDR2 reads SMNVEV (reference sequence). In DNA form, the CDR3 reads TGTGCCAGCAGTCCCGGGACAGGGATCAATGGGCAGTTCTTC. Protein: CASSPGTGINGQFF.

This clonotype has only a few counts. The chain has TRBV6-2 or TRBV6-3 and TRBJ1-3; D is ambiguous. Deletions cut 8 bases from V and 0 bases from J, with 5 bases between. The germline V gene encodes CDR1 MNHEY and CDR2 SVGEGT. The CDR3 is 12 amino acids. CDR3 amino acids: CASRGSGNTIYF. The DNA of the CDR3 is TGTGCCAGCCGCGGCTCTGGAAACACCATATATTTT.

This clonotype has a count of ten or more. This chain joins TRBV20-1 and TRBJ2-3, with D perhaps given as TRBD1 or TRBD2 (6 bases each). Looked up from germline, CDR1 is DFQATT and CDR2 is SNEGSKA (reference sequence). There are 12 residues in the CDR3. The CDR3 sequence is CSPQGRGDTQYF. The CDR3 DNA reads TGCAGCCCTCAGGGGCGGGGCGATACGCAGTATTTT.

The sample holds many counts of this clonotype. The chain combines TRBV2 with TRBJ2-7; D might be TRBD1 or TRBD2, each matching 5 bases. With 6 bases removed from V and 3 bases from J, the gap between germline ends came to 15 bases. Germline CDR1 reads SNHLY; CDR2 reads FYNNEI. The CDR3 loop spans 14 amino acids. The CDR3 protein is CASRAGTQFYEQYF. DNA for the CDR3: TGTGCCAGCAGGGCCGGGACGCAGTTCTACGAGCAGTACTTC. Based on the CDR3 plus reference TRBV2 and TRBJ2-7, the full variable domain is EPEVTQTPSHQVTQMGQEVILRCVPISNHLYFYWYRQILGQKVEFLVSFYNNEISEKSEIFDDQFSVERPDGSNFTLKIRSTKLEDSAMYFCASRAGTQFYEQYFGPGTRLTVT.

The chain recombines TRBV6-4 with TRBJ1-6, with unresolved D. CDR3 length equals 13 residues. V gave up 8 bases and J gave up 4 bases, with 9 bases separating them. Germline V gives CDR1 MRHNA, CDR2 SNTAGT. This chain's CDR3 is CASGGVYNSPLHF. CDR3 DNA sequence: TGTGCCAGCGGCGGGGTTTATAATTCACCCCTCCACTTT.

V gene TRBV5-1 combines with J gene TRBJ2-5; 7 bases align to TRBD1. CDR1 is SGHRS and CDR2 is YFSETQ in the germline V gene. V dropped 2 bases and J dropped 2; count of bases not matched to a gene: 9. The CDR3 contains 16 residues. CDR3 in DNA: TGCGCCAGCAGCTTCAAGACAGCGACAGGGCAAGAGACCCAGTACTTC. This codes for CASSFKTATGQETQYF.

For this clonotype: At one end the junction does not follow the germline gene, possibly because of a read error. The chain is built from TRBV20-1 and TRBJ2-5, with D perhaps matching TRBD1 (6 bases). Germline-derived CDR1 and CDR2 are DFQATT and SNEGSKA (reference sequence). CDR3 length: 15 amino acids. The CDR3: CSARDPRKDRSTLYF. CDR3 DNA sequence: TGCAGTGCTAGAGATCCTAGGAAAGACAGGTCGACCCTGTACTTC.

The CDR3 spells CASSHGRSPGDTQYF. The CDR3, as DNA: TGTGCCAGCAGCCACGGGCGGTCACCGGGGGATACGCAGTATTTT. The genes are TRBV7-3 and TRBJ2-3; D might be TRBD2 (5 bases). The ends were cut back, 5 bases at V and 6 bases at J, with 18 bases in the middle. Germline V gene lookup returns CDR1 SGHTA and CDR2 FQGTGA. This CDR3 contains 15 residues.

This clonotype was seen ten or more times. CDR3: CASSTWATNEKLFF. The CDR3 coding sequence is TGTGCCAGCTCTACGTGGGCAACTAATGAAAAACTGTTTTTT. This chain links TRBV27 with TRBJ1-4; D remains unclear. V lost 8 bases and J lost 0, with 10 bases in between. The germline V gene has CDR1 MNHEY and CDR2 SMNVEV (reference sequence). The CDR3 runs to 14 residues.